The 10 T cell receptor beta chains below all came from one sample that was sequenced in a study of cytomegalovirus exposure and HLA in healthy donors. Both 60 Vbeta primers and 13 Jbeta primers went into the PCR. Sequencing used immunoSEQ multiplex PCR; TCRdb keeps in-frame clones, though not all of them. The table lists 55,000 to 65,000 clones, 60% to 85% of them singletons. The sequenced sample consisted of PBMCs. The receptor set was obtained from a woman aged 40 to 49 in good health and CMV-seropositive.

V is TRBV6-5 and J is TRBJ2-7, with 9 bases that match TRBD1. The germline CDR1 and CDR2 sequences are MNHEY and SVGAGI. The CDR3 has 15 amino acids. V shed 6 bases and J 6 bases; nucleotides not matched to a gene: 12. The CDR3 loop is CASSSDRGLRAEQYF. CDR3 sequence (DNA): TGTGCCAGCAGCTCGGACAGGGGATTGAGGGCCGAGCAGTACTTC.

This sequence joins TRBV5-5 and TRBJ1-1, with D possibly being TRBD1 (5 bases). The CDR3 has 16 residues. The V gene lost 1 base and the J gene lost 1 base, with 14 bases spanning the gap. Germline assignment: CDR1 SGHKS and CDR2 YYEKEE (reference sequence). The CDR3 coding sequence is TGTGCCAGCAGCTTGATGACAGCCAGCTCGAACACTGAAGCTTTCTTT. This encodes CASSLMTASSNTEAFF.

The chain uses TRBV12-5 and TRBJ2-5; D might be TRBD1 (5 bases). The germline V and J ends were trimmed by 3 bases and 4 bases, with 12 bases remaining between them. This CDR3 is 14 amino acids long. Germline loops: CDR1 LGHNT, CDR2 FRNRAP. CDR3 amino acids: CASGFRTRGETQYF. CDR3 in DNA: TGTGCTAGTGGTTTTCGGACAAGGGGAGAGACCCAGTACTTC.

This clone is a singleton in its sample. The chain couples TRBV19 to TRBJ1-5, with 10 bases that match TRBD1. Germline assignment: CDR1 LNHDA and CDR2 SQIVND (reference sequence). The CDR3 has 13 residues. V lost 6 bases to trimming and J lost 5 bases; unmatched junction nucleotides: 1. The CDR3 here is CASRDRGYQPQHF. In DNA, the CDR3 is TGTGCCAGTAGGGACAGGGGGTATCAGCCCCAGCATTTT.

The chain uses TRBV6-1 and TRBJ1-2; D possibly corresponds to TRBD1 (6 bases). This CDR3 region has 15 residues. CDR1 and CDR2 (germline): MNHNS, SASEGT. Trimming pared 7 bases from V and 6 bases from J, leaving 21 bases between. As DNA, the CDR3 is TGTGCCAGCATCGATGGGACACCAGGGAGAGATGGCTACACCTTC. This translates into CASIDGTPGRDGYTF.

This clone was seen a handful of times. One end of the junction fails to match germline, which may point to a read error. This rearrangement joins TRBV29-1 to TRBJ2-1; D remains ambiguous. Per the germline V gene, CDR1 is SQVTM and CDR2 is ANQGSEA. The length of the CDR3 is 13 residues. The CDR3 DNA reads TGCAGCGCTGAAGTCCAGTTCTACAATGAGCAGTTCTTC. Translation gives CSAEVQFYNEQFF.

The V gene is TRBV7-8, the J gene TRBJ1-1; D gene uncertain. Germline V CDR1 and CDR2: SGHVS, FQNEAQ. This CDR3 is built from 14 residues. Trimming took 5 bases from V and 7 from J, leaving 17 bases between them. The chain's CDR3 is CASSLDWEGDEAFF. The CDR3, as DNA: TGTGCCAGCAGCCTAGACTGGGAGGGTGATGAAGCTTTCTTT.

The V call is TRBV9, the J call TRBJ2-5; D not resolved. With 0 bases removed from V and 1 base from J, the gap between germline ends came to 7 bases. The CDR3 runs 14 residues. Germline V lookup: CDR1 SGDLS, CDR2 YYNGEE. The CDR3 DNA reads TGTGCCAGCAGCGTAGCAGGCGTCCAAGAGACCCAGTACTTC. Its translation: CASSVAGVQETQYF.

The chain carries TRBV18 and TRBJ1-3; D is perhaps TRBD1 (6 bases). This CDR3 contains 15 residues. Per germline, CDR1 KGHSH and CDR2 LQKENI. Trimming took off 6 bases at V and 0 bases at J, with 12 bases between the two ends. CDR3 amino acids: CASSPGQPSGNTIYF. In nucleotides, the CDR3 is TGTGCCAGCTCGCCCGGACAGCCCTCTGGAAACACCATATATTTT.

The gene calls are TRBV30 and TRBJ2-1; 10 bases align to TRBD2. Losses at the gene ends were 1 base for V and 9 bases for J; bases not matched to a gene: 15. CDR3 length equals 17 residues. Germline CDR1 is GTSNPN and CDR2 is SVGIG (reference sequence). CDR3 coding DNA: TGTGCCTGGAGTGGGGTAGCGGGGGGACTAGCAGGAGGTGAGCAGTTCTTC. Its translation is CAWSGVAGGLAGGEQFF.